Each of the 13 T cell receptor beta chains below was sequenced from the same sample in a study of tumor-infiltrating lymphocytes in primary liver carcinoma. For each extraction, RNA and DNA were obtained together from about 19-30 mg of unsorted bulk tissue. Constant-region priming of approximately 0.55 ug total RNA yielded TCR beta cDNA. Researchers made the TCR beta libraries by running three nested multiplex PCR rounds with slightly modified ARM-PCR. Researchers ran the first two PCR rounds for 10 cycles each with TRBV1-TRBV30 forward primers and a C-beta reverse primer. TCRdb ran MiXCR on the multiplex PCR reads and lists one entry per CDR3 protein. Of 90,000 to 150,000 distinct CDR3 sequences detected, 55% to 75% appear once; the ten largest clones hold about a tenth. Sequenced material: liver tumor tissue from sampling region 1. Subset given: tumor region T1, superior pole. These receptors were taken from a woman between 55 and 75 years old with primary liver carcinoma and hepatitis B virus infection.

This chain uses TRBV11-2 with TRBJ2-1, with unresolved D. Germline V gives CDR1 SGHAT, CDR2 FQNNGV. This CDR3 region has 14 residues. V lost 2 bases to trimming and J lost 13 bases, with 18 bases between them. The CDR3 DNA follows: TGTGCCAGCAGCTTAAAGGCCCTGACCAGTTACCAGTTCTTC. Translated, it gives CASSLKALTSYQFF.

Of note for this clonotype: The germline gene is not matched at one end of the junction; a read error may be the cause. The V and J genes are TRBV28 and TRBJ2-7; the D is unclear. CDR3 length: 13 residues. CDR1 is MDHEN and CDR2 is SYDVKM in the germline V gene. The CDR3 nucleotides read TGTGCCAGCAATTTAGCAGTGACCTACGAGCAGTACTTC. This gives the protein CASNLAVTYEQYF.

With regard to this clonotype: A much larger clone lies a single base off, so this may be a read error. As the CDR3 is not closed by the conserved phenylalanine or tryptophan, this likely results from a read error. The V gene is TRBV10-3, the J gene TRBJ2-5; 7 bases line up with TRBD2. The V segment lost 2 bases and the J segment 4 bases; nucleotides outside the gene matches: 10. This CDR3 is 16 amino acids long. CDR1 is ENHRY, CDR2 SYGVKD, per germline. The CDR3 sequence is CAISEGRESRRETQYL. The CDR3 DNA follows: TGTGCCATCAGTGAGGGGCGGGAGAGCCGTCGAGAGACCCAGTACTTA.

The chain carries TRBV11-2 and TRBJ2-3; perhaps TRBD2 as D (6 bases). The CDR3 runs 15 residues. The germline V and J ends were trimmed by 10 bases and 0 bases, with 17 bases remaining between them. Germline V gives CDR1 SGHAT, CDR2 FQNNGV. The chain's CDR3 is CANRPSGTSTDTQYF. The CDR3 nucleotides read TGTGCCAACAGACCCTCTGGGACTAGCACAGATACGCAGTATTTT.

This clonotype was seen many times. The rearrangement uses TRBV12-3 or TRBV12-4 and TRBJ2-7; TRBD2 matches at 7 bases. The V segment lost 1 base and the J segment 7 bases; nucleotides outside the gene matches: 7. CDR3 length: 14 amino acids. The CDR3 DNA reads TGTGCCAGCAGTTTAGTTGGGGGGGGGGATGAGCAGTACTTC. Translation: CASSLVGGGDEQYF.

As concerns this clonotype: The germline gene is not matched at one end of the junction; a read error may be the cause. V and J are TRBV6-5 and TRBJ1-1; possibly TRBD1 for D (5 bases). Germline loops: CDR1 MNHEY, CDR2 SVGAGI. This CDR3 has 15 amino acids. CDR3 residues: CASSYNLRQNAEAFF. CDR3 in DNA: TGTGCCAGCAGCTACAACTTACGACAGAACGCTGAAGCTTTCTTT.

This clonotype was seen repeatedly, ten times or more. Written as DNA, the CDR3 is TGTGCCAGCAGCCCCTCCGGGCTACGGCAGCCCCAGCATTTT. This codes for CASSPSGLRQPQHF. The chain uses TRBV6-2 or TRBV6-3 and TRBJ1-5, with D unclear. Germline assignment: CDR1 MNHEY and CDR2 SVGEGT. The CDR3 is made up of 14 amino acids. Trimming shortened V by 6 bases and J by 7 bases, and 16 bases separated the two germline ends.

There are many counts of this clonotype. The V call is TRBV6-6, the J call TRBJ1-5; no clear D gene. V lost 7 bases, J lost 3 bases, and 10 bases lay in between. CDR3 length: 13 amino acids. From germline, CDR1 is MNHNY and CDR2 SVGAGI (reference sequence). The CDR3 sequence: CASTGRVNQPQHF. For the CDR3, the DNA is TGTGCCAGCACCGGACGGGTCAATCAGCCCCAGCATTTT.

As DNA, the CDR3 is TGTGCCAGCATTTCCGGGACTAGCGGAAGTACTCGAGAGACCCAGTACTTC. Translated: CASISGTSGSTRETQYF. This chain links TRBV28 with TRBJ2-5, with 11 bases identical to TRBD2. The V and J ends lost 7 bases and 4 bases, in that order; junction bases with no gene match: 14. CDR3 length: 17 amino acids. Germline assignment: CDR1 MDHEN and CDR2 SYDVKM.

On this clonotype: One end of the junction is discordant with germline, which a read error may explain. V gene TRBV11-2 combines with J gene TRBJ2-3; D may be TRBD2 (6 bases). Germline CDR1 reads SGHAT; CDR2 reads FQNNGV. The CDR3 spans 14 residues. The CDR3 DNA is TGTGACGGCAGCCCCGGACTACCCACAGATACGCATTATTTT. Its translation is CDGSPGLPTDTHYF.

On this clonotype: A junction boundary mismatches the germline segment, possibly from a read error. The chain combines TRBV11-2 with TRBJ2-5; TRBD2 matches at 11 bases. Germline V gene lookup returns CDR1 SGHAT and CDR2 FQNNGV. CDR3 length equals 14 residues. The DNA for the CDR3 is TGTGACAGCAGCTGGACTAGCGGGCAAGAGGCCCAGTACTTC. Residues: CDSSWTSGQEAQYF.

This clonotype was seen more than once but under ten times. The rearrangement links TRBV28 to TRBJ2-1; TRBD2 matches 8 bases. The CDR3 has 16 amino acids. Germline V CDR1 and CDR2: MDHEN, SYDVKM. Losses at the gene ends were 6 bases for V and 3 bases for J; bases not matched to a gene: 10. The CDR3 sequence is CASSPGGAVDYNEQFF. DNA for the CDR3: TGTGCCAGCAGCCCGGGGGGGGCCGTGGACTACAATGAGCAGTTCTTC. Full variable domain (outside the CDR3, taken from reference TRBV28 and TRBJ2-1): DVKVTQSSRYLVKRTGEKVFLECVQDMDHENMFWYRQDPGLGLRLIYFSYDVKMKEKGDIPEGYSVSREKKERFSLILESASTNQTSMYLCASSPGGAVDYNEQFFGPGTRLTVL.

Regarding this clonotype: This may stem from a read error, because a much larger clone lies one nucleotide away. The genes are TRBV5-4 and TRBJ2-1; D is undetermined. CDR3 length equals 14 residues. From germline, CDR1 is SGHNT and CDR2 YYREEE (reference sequence). CDR3 protein: CTSSLRHLDNEQFF. CDR3 DNA sequence: TGTACCAGCAGCTTAAGACACCTTGACAATGAGCAGTTCTTC.